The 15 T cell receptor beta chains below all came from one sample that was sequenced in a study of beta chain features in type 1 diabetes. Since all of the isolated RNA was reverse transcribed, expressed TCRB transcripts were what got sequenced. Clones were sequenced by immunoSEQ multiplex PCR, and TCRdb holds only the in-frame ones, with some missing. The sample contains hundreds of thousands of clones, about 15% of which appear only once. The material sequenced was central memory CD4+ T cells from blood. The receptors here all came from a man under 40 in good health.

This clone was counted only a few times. The CDR3 reads CASSRQGGNTEAFF. The CDR3 nucleotides read TGTGCCAGTTCTAGACAGGGAGGGAACACTGAAGCTTTCTTT. This chain links TRBV7-2 with TRBJ1-1; 7 bases agree with TRBD1. CDR3 length: 14 residues. Germline values: CDR1 SGHTA, CDR2 FQGNSA. The J segment lost 1 base and the V segment lost 9 bases, leaving 8 bases of the junction unmatched.

This CDR3 reads CASSETSAGDTQYF. CDR3 bases: TGTGCCAGCAGTGAAACCAGTGCTGGAGATACGCAGTATTTT. The chain couples TRBV25-1 to TRBJ2-3; D ambiguous. The CDR3 runs to 14 residues. Germline lookup yields CDR1 MGHDK and CDR2 SYGVNS. Trimming cost V 2 bases and J 5 bases, with 11 bases left between them.

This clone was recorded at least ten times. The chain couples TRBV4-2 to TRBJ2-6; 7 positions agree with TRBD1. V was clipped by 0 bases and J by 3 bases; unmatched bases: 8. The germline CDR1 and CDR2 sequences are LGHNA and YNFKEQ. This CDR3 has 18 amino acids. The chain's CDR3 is CASSQEAAGGVGANVLTF. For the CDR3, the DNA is TGTGCCAGCAGCCAAGAAGCGGCAGGGGGAGTTGGGGCCAACGTCCTGACTTTC.

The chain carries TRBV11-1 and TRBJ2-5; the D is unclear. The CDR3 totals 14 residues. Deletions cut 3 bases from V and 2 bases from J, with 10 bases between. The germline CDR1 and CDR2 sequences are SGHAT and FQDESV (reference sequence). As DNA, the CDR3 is TGTGCCAGCAGCTTGCAGAGGCAACAAGAGACCCAGTACTTC. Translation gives CASSLQRQQETQYF.

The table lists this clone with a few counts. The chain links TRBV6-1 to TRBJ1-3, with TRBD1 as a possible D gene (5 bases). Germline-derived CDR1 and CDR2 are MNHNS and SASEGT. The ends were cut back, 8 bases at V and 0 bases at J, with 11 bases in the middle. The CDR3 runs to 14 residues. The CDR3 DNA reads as TGTGCCAGCTTACGGGGGACCTCTGGAAACACCATATATTTT. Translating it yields CASLRGTSGNTIYF.

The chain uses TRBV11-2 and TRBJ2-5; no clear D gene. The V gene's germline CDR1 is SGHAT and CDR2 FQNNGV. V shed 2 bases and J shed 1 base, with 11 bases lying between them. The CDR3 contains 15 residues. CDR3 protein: CASSLLRSPQETQYF. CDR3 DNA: TGTGCCAGCAGCTTATTAAGGTCCCCCCAAGAGACCCAGTACTTC.

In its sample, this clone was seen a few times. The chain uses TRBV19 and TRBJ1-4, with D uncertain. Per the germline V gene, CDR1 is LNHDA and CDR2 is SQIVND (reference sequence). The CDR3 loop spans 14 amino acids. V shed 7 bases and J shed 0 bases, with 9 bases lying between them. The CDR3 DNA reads TGTGCCAGTAAGGAGAGACCAACTAATGAAAAACTGTTTTTT. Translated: CASKERPTNEKLFF. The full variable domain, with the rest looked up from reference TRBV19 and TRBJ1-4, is DGGITQSPKYLFRKEGQNVTLSCEQNLNHDAMYWYRQDPGQGLRLIYYSQIVNDFQKGDIAEGYSVSREKKESFPLTVTSAQKNPTAFYLCASKERPTNEKLFFGSGTQLSVL.

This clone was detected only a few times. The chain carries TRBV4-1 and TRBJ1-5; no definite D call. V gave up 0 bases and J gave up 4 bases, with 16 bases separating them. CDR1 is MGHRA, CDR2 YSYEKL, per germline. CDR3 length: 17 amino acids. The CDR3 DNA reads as TGCGCCAGCAGCCAAGAGGGGTCCTTAACTTTTAATCAGCCCCAGCATTTT. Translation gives CASSQEGSLTFNQPQHF.

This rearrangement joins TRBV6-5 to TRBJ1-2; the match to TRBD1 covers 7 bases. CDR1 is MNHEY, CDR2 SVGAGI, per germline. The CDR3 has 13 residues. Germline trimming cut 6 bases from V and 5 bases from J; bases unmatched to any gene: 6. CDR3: CASSPTGWYGYTF. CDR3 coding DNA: TGTGCCAGCAGCCCGACAGGGTGGTATGGCTACACCTTC.

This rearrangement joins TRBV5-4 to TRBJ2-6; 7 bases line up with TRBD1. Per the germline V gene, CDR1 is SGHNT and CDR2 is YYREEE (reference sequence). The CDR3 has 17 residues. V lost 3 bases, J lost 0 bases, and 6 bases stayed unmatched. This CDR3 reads CASSSRDSNSGANVLTF. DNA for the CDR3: TGTGCCAGCAGCTCTAGGGACAGCAACTCTGGGGCCAACGTCCTGACTTTC.

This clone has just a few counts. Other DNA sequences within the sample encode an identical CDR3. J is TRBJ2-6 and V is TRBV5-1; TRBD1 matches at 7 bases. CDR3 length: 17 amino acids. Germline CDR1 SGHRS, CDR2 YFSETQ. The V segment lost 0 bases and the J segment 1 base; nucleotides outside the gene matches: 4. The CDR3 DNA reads TGCGCCAGCAGCTTGGAGGGGGCATTATCTGGGGCCAACGTCCTGACTTTC. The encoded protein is CASSLEGALSGANVLTF.

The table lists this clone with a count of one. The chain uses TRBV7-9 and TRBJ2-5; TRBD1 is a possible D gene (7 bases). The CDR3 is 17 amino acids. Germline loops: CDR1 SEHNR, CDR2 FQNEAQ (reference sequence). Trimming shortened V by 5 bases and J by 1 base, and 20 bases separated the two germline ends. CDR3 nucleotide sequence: TGTGCCAGCAGCCCTAGGGCGGGACAGAGAGGCCAAGAGACCCAGTACTTC. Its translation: CASSPRAGQRGQETQYF.

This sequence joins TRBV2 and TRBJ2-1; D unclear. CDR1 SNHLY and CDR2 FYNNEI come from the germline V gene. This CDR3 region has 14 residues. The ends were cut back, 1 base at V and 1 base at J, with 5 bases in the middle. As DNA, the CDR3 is TGTGCCAGCAGTGAAGTGCAGTCCTACAATGAGCAGTTCTTC. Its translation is CASSEVQSYNEQFF.

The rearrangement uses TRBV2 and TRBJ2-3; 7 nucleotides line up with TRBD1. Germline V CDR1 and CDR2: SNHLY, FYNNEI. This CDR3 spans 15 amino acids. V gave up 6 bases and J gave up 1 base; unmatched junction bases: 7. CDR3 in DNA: TGTGCCAGCAGCGAGACAGGGCTCGGCACAGATACGCAGTATTTT. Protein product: CASSETGLGTDTQYF.

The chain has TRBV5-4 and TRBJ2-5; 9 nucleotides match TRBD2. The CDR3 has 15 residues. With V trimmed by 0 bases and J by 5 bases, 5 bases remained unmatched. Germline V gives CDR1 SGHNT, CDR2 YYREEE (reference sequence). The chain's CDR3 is CASSLGSGGRETQYF. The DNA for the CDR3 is TGTGCCAGCAGCTTGGGTAGCGGGGGCAGGGAGACCCAGTACTTC.